This T cell receptor beta chain is from a study of CD8+CD57+ T cells in acquired aplastic anemia. Study results and caveats: The number of CD8+ CDR3 sequences shared by patients and controls was under 35.

Sequenced patients had shown CD8+CD57+ cell expansion by flow cytometry. The diagnosis in all patients was severe acquired aplastic anemia. Germline V gives CDR1 SGHRS, CDR2 YFSETQ. CDR3 size: 14 residues. With 0 bases removed from V and 4 bases from J, the gap between germline ends came to 8 bases. About this clonotype itself: Its target is unknown.

Genomic DNA served as template for TCR beta VDJ and CDR3 profiling. TCRdb re-derived calls from the reads in MiXCR, one entry per CDR3 protein. The profile shows 200,000 to 250,000 distinct CDR3 sequences, 65% of them singletons. This chain links TRBV5-1 with TRBJ1-5; D is possibly TRBD1 (6 bases). The TCR sequence derives from a human donor with aplastic anemia. The sample consisted of sorted CD4+, CD8+, or CD8+CD57+ T cells (not recorded which) from PBMCs. The CDR3 loop is CASSLGGANQPQHF. CDR3 nucleotide sequence: TGCGCCAGCAGCTTGGGGGGGGCGAATCAGCCCCAGCATTTT.